The 21 T cell receptor beta chains below come from one sample, sequenced in a study of human T cells and chemical hapten exposure. The time point was: pre-sensitization, week 0. As for treatment: therapeutic diphenylcyclopropenone sensitization with weekly scalp DPC. From the RACE reads, TCRdb called clonotypes with MiXCR, one entry per CDR3 protein. This table has about 300,000 distinct CDR3 sequences, 5.5% appearing once. This specimen consisted of whole blood, obtained in connection with sensitization to the hapten diphenylcyclopropenone (DPC). The receptor source for this set is a woman between 18 and 29 years old with alopecia areata. Some clones in this sample may be carry-over from other donors' samples.

This clonotype has just a few counts. The J gene is TRBJ2-7, the V gene TRBV7-2; 13 bases are a match to TRBD2. The germline gives CDR1 SGHTA, CDR2 FQGNSA. The V and J ends lost 1 base and 2 bases, in that order; junction bases with no gene match: 5. The CDR3 has 17 amino acids. CDR3 residues: CASSLGLAGGRAYEQYF. The CDR3 DNA is TGTGCCAGCAGCTTAGGACTAGCGGGGGGCCGCGCCTACGAGCAGTACTTC.

This clonotype came up many times. As DNA, the CDR3 is TGTGCCAGCAGAGACAGGTGGTGGGACACTGAAGCTTTCTTT. It translates to CASRDRWWDTEAFF. The rearrangement joins TRBV6-2 or TRBV6-3 to TRBJ1-1; a possible D gene is TRBD1 (6 bases). V dropped 6 bases and J dropped 3 bases, with 14 bases sitting between them. The CDR3 totals 14 residues. The germline CDR1 and CDR2 sequences are MNHEY and SVGEGT.

This clonotype has ten or more counts. The chain carries TRBV25-1 and TRBJ2-7; 7 bases align to TRBD1. The CDR3 is 14 residues long. Losses at the gene ends were 4 bases for V and 4 bases for J; bases not matched to a gene: 7. In germline, CDR1 is MGHDK, CDR2 SYGVNS. CDR3 region: CASSGDRVGYEQYF. CDR3 coding DNA: TGTGCCAGCAGTGGAGACAGGGTTGGGTACGAGCAGTACTTC.

The table lists this clonotype with a few counts. The V and J genes are TRBV6-2 or TRBV6-3 and TRBJ1-1; 11 nucleotides agree with TRBD1. The germline CDR1 and CDR2 sequences are MNHEY and SVGEGT. V dropped 4 bases and J dropped 7; count of bases not matched to a gene: 8. The CDR3 sequence is 15 residues long. CDR3 amino acids: CASSFPGQGGNEAFF. Here the CDR3 DNA reads TGTGCCAGCAGTTTCCCGGGACAGGGGGGAAATGAAGCTTTCTTT.

A few counts support this clonotype. The J gene is TRBJ2-7, the V gene TRBV7-2; 11 bases map to TRBD2. The V and J ends lost 3 bases and 2 bases, in that order; junction bases with no gene match: 3. CDR1 is SGHTA and CDR2 is FQGNSA in the germline V gene. The CDR3 spans 15 residues. The DNA for the CDR3 is TGTGCCAGCAGCTTCGTACTAGCGGGAGCCTACGAGCAGTACTTC. The encoded protein is CASSFVLAGAYEQYF.

This clonotype showed up many times. This chain joins TRBV10-3 and TRBJ2-3; weak D call: TRBD2 (6 bases). The germline gives CDR1 ENHRY, CDR2 SYGVKD. There are 12 residues in the CDR3. V was trimmed by 8 bases and J by 0 bases, leaving 6 bases between them. This CDR3 is CAIGTSTDTQYF. For the CDR3, the DNA is TGTGCCATCGGGACTAGCACAGATACGCAGTATTTT.

The chain couples TRBV3-1 to TRBJ2-1; tentative D call: TRBD1 (5 bases). CDR1 LGHDT and CDR2 YNNKEL come from the germline V gene (reference sequence). This CDR3 has 15 amino acids. V shed 4 bases and J shed 7 bases, with 17 bases lying between them. CDR3 loop: CASSPRAPVGNEQFF. The CDR3 DNA reads TGTGCCAGCAGCCCCAGGGCCCCGGTCGGAAATGAGCAGTTCTTC.

This clonotype was observed at least ten times. The CDR3 reads CAISESQTYEAFF. CDR3 sequence (DNA): TGTGCCATCAGTGAGTCCCAGACATATGAAGCTTTCTTT. The chain recombines TRBV10-3 with TRBJ1-1, with unresolved D. CDR1 is ENHRY, CDR2 SYGVKD, per germline. V was shortened by 0 bases and J by 7 bases, with 9 bases between the two germline ends. CDR3 length equals 13 residues.

This clonotype was counted a few times. The chain recombines TRBV5-4 with TRBJ2-3; D might be TRBD2 (5 bases). Germline V gene sequence: CDR1 SGHNT, CDR2 YYREEE (reference sequence). This CDR3 is 15 amino acids long. Between the trimmed V and J ends, which lost 4 bases and 2 bases, there was a span of 14 bases. CDR3 sequence (DNA): TGTGCCAGCAGCAGAAAGCGGACTCTCACAGATACGCAGTATTTT. Amino acid sequence: CASSRKRTLTDTQYF.

A few counts support this clonotype. The chain employs TRBV15 and TRBJ2-1; perhaps TRBD1 as D (6 bases). The CDR3 is made up of 14 amino acids. Per germline, CDR1 LNHNV and CDR2 YYDKDF (reference sequence). V was trimmed by 0 bases and J by 4 bases, leaving 7 bases between them. The CDR3 bases are TGTGCCACCAGCAGAGATCAGGGGTACAATGAGCAGTTCTTC. Protein product: CATSRDQGYNEQFF.

This clonotype was observed at least ten times. V usage is TRBV7-9 and J usage is TRBJ2-2; D remains ambiguous. CDR3 length: 13 residues. Germline lookup yields CDR1 SEHNR and CDR2 FQNEAQ (reference sequence). The ends were cut back, 5 bases at V and 5 bases at J, with 9 bases in the middle. The CDR3 DNA reads as TGTGCCAGCAGCCGCGGACCGACCGGGGAGCTGTTTTTT. It encodes CASSRGPTGELFF.

This clonotype was recorded a few times. V and J are TRBV19 and TRBJ1-2, with 11 nucleotides matching TRBD1. Germline CDR1 reads LNHDA; CDR2 reads SQIVND (reference sequence). The V and J ends lost 6 bases and 8 bases, in that order; junction bases with no gene match: 5. The CDR3 is 13 amino acids. In nucleotides, the CDR3 is TGTGCCAGTAGAGGACAGGGGGCGTCAGGCTACACCTTC. Encoded protein: CASRGQGASGYTF. Together with reference TRBV19 and TRBJ1-2, the CDR3 gives the full variable domain: DGGITQSPKYLFRKEGQNVTLSCEQNLNHDAMYWYRQDPGQGLRLIYYSQIVNDFQKGDIAEGYSVSREKKESFPLTVTSAQKNPTAFYLCASRGQGASGYTFGSGTRLTVV.

A few counts support this clonotype. The chain carries TRBV27 and TRBJ2-7; D may match TRBD1 or TRBD2 (5 bases each). Trimming stripped 4 bases from V and 5 bases from J, with 15 bases between. Looked up from germline, CDR1 is MNHEY and CDR2 is SMNVEV (reference sequence). The CDR3 is 14 amino acids. The CDR3 spells CASSSSGTSDEQYF. In DNA, the CDR3 is TGTGCCAGCAGTTCTTCCGGGACGAGCGACGAGCAGTACTTC.

The genes are TRBV4-3 and TRBJ2-1; the match to TRBD2 covers 10 bases. The CDR3 totals 15 residues. The trim removed 7 bases at V and 4 bases at J, leaving 7 bases unmatched. Germline CDR1 LGHNA, CDR2 YSLEER. CDR3 nucleotides: TGCGCCAGCAAGATTGGAGCGGGGGGGTACAATGAGCAGTTCTTC. It encodes CASKIGAGGYNEQFF.

This clonotype was picked up a small number of times. This rearrangement joins TRBV7-2 to TRBJ2-3; 9 positions agree with TRBD2. The germline CDR1 and CDR2 sequences are SGHTA and FQGNSA. V was clipped by 1 base and J by 4 bases; unmatched bases: 6. The CDR3 is 16 amino acids. The CDR3 sequence: CASSLVLAGPADTQYF. CDR3 DNA sequence: TGTGCCAGCAGCTTAGTTCTAGCGGGGCCCGCAGATACGCAGTATTTT.

This clonotype was found a few times. CDR3 sequence (DNA): TGTGCCAGCAGTTTAGCTCGGGGGGCTAATGAAAAACTGTTTTTT. This translates into CASSLARGANEKLFF. The V gene is TRBV12-3 or TRBV12-4, the J gene TRBJ1-4; D perhaps matches TRBD1 (5 bases). The V end was cut by 0 bases, the J end by 3 bases, with 8 bases between. The CDR3 consists of 15 residues.

This clonotype was picked up many times. The rearrangement joins TRBV7-2 to TRBJ2-4; D uncertain. Germline V gene lookup returns CDR1 SGHTA and CDR2 FQGNSA. V was clipped by 5 bases and J by 4 bases, with 3 bases between them. This CDR3 has 11 residues. The CDR3 spells CASSLKNIQYF. The CDR3 region has the DNA TGTGCCAGCAGCCTGAAAAACATTCAGTACTTC.

This clonotype was seen many times. The chain joins TRBV18 to TRBJ1-5, with 10 bases lining up with TRBD1. The V and J ends lost 1 base and 6 bases, in that order; junction bases with no gene match: 6. Germline V lookup: CDR1 KGHSH, CDR2 LQKENI. The CDR3 has 16 amino acids. CDR3 amino acids: CASSPQTGGLGQPQHF. CDR3 nucleotide sequence: TGTGCCAGCTCACCACAGACAGGGGGCTTGGGTCAGCCCCAGCATTTT.

This clonotype was observed at least ten times. This chain links TRBV28 with TRBJ2-3; maybe TRBD2 (6 bases). Trimming took off 5 bases at V and 6 bases at J, with 15 bases between the two ends. The CDR3 extends over 14 amino acids. The V gene's germline CDR1 is MDHEN and CDR2 SYDVKM. In DNA form, the CDR3 reads TGTGCCAGCAGTCCGGAGACTAGAAGGGATACGCAGTATTTT. It specifies CASSPETRRDTQYF.

The rearrangement joins TRBV6-6 to TRBJ1-1; tentatively, D is TRBD1 (6 bases). V was trimmed by 5 bases and J by 5 bases, leaving 12 bases between them. The V gene's germline CDR1 is MNHNY and CDR2 SVGAGI (reference sequence). There are 13 residues in the CDR3. Here the CDR3 reads CASSPTGLTEAFF. DNA of the CDR3: TGTGCCAGCAGTCCCACAGGGTTGACTGAAGCTTTCTTT.

The chain combines TRBV6-5 with TRBJ2-7; 7 bases agree with TRBD1. The CDR3 is made up of 15 amino acids. V was pared by 3 bases and J by 6 bases, with 11 bases of the junction left unmatched. Germline-derived CDR1 and CDR2 are MNHEY and SVGAGI. The CDR3 sequence is CASSYGNRGVGEQYF. The CDR3 DNA is TGTGCCAGCAGTTATGGAAACAGGGGTGTGGGCGAGCAGTACTTC.